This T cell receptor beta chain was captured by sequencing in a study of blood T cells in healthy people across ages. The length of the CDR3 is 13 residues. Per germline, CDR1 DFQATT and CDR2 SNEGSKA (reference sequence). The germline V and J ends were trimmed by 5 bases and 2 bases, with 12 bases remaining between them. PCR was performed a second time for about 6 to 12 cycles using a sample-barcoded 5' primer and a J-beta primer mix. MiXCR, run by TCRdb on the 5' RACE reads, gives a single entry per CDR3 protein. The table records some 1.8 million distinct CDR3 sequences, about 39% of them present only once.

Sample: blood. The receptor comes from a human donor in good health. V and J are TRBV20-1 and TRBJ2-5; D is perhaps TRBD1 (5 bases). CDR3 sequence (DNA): TGCAGTGCTCTAGGGGCACTACAAGAGACCCAGTACTTC. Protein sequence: CSALGALQETQYF.